This passage covers 32 T cell receptor beta chains from one sample sequenced in a study of CD8 T cells in Susac syndrome. It was with random hexamers that 0.5 to 1 ug RNA was reverse transcribed. TCRdb re-called the immunoSEQ multiplex PCR reads with MiXCR, one entry per CDR3 protein. The sample has 95,000 to 150,000 distinct CDR3 sequences; 96% are singletons. What was sequenced was CD4+ T cells from PBMCs. The receptors stem from a human donor with Susac syndrome.

This rearrangement joins TRBV5-1 to TRBJ2-2; TRBD2 aligns across 8 bases. Looked up from germline, CDR1 is SGHRS and CDR2 is YFSETQ. The V segment lost 4 bases and the J segment 1 base; nucleotides outside the gene matches: 6. This CDR3 is 16 amino acids long. CDR3 coding DNA: TGCGCCAGCAGCCTAAGGACTAGCCGGAACACCGGGGAGCTGTTTTTT. Protein product: CASSLRTSRNTGELFF.

The rearrangement links TRBV28 to TRBJ1-5; TRBD1 might be the D (5 bases). Trimming left V 10 bases short and J 1 base short, with 17 bases between. Germline CDR1 MDHEN, CDR2 SYDVKM. CDR3 length: 15 residues. This chain's CDR3 is CATRLFGGSNQPQHF. CDR3 nucleotide sequence: TGTGCCACCCGACTATTTGGGGGAAGCAATCAGCCCCAGCATTTT.

This rearrangement joins TRBV16 to TRBJ1-2; TRBD1 matches at 8 bases. Germline V gene lookup returns CDR1 KGHSY and CDR2 FQNENV. This CDR3 is built from 17 residues. V gave up 5 bases and J gave up 1 base; unmatched junction bases: 12. CDR3 in DNA: TGTGCCAGCAGCGCCGGACAGGGAACCCGGGATAACTATGGCTACACCTTC. Translated: CASSAGQGTRDNYGYTF. Full variable domain (remainder filled in from reference TRBV16 and TRBJ1-2): GEEVAQTPKHLVRGEGQKAKLYCAPIKGHSYVFWYQQVLKNEFKFLISFQNENVFDETGMPKERFSAKCLPNSPCSLEIQATKLEDSAVYFCASSAGQGTRDNYGYTFGSGTRLTVV.

The rearrangement uses TRBV30 and TRBJ2-1; 13 positions match TRBD2. This CDR3 region has 17 residues. Per the germline V gene, CDR1 is GTSNPN and CDR2 is SVGIG (reference sequence). Trimming removed 6 bases from V and 7 bases from J; junction bases left unmatched: 15. The CDR3 here is CACGSGGPGLAGNEQFF. The CDR3 coding sequence is TGTGCCTGCGGAAGTGGGGGACCGGGACTAGCGGGGAATGAGCAGTTCTTC.

The gene calls are TRBV5-1 and TRBJ1-1, with a tentative D call TRBD1 (5 bases). This CDR3 contains 14 residues. Per the germline V gene, CDR1 is SGHRS and CDR2 is YFSETQ. V lost 3 bases and J 9 bases, leaving 18 bases between the germline ends. The CDR3 DNA sequence: TGCGCCAGCAGCTCCACCTCGGGGGAGGGTCAAGCTTTCTTT. Its protein product is CASSSTSGEGQAFF.

The V and J genes are TRBV6-1 and TRBJ2-5; 10 nucleotides match TRBD2. After removal of 6 bases from V and 1 base from J, the junction contained 8 bases not matched to a gene. Germline loops: CDR1 MNHNS, CDR2 SASEGT. CDR3 size: 16 residues. In DNA form, the CDR3 reads TGTGCCAGCAGCCCCCGACTAGCGGGCCCCCAAGAGACCCAGTACTTC. This sequence encodes CASSPRLAGPQETQYF.

This chain uses TRBV30 with TRBJ2-6; no reliable D call. Germline values: CDR1 GTSNPN, CDR2 SVGIG (reference sequence). The ends were cut back, 5 bases at V and 2 bases at J, with 7 bases in the middle. The CDR3 consists of 13 residues. The CDR3 DNA reads as TGTGCCTGGCAGCTCGCTGGGGCCAACGTCCTGACTTTC. Residues: CAWQLAGANVLTF. Drawing the rest from reference TRBV30 and TRBJ2-6, the complete variable domain is SQTIHQWPATLVQPVGSPLSLECTVEGTSNPNLYWYRQAAGRGLQLLFYSVGIGQISSEVPQNLSASRPQDRQFILSSKKLLLSDSGFYLCAWQLAGANVLTFGAGSRLTVL.

The genes are TRBV28 and TRBJ2-7; 8 bases are a match to TRBD2. Germline assignment: CDR1 MDHEN and CDR2 SYDVKM. The CDR3 runs 14 residues. V trimming: 8 bases; J trimming: 7 bases; junction bases outside the gene matches: 13. CDR3 sequence: CASFTTGGPREQYF. Written as DNA, the CDR3 is TGTGCCAGCTTCACTACGGGAGGGCCCAGAGAGCAGTACTTC.

V is TRBV28 and J is TRBJ1-5; maybe TRBD1 (6 bases). CDR1 and CDR2 from the germline V gene are MDHEN and SYDVKM. V was cut by 6 bases and J by 0 bases, with 9 bases left in between. The CDR3 is 14 residues long. Here the CDR3 DNA reads TGTGCCAGCAGACGGACAGATAGCAATCAGCCCCAGCATTTT. It encodes CASRRTDSNQPQHF.

This chain joins TRBV4-3 and TRBJ2-1; 10 bases fit TRBD2. V shed 2 bases and J 1 base; nucleotides not matched to a gene: 11. The germline gives CDR1 LGHNA, CDR2 YSLEER. The CDR3 runs to 19 residues. The CDR3 bases are TGCGCCAGCAGCCAAATAGCGGGAGGAAATCTTGGGTCCTACAATGAGCAGTTCTTC. Amino acids: CASSQIAGGNLGSYNEQFF.

The rearrangement joins TRBV9 to TRBJ2-1; a possible D gene is TRBD2 (5 bases). Trimming pared 0 bases from V and 6 bases from J, leaving 25 bases between. The CDR3 sequence is 19 residues long. Germline CDR1 reads SGDLS; CDR2 reads YYNGEE. The CDR3 here is CASSVGPNQGSVGSNEQFF. CDR3 DNA: TGTGCCAGCAGCGTAGGCCCGAATCAAGGGAGTGTCGGTAGCAATGAGCAGTTCTTC.

This rearrangement joins TRBV29-1 to TRBJ1-2, with unresolved D. Germline CDR1 is SQVTM and CDR2 is ANQGSEA. The CDR3 loop spans 15 amino acids. Trimming left V 4 bases short and J 0 bases short, with 15 bases between. DNA of the CDR3: TGCAGCGTTGTAAACCCTGCCGGGGCTAACTATGGCTACACCTTC. Its protein is CSVVNPAGANYGYTF.

V and J are TRBV5-1 and TRBJ1-5; possibly TRBD1 for D (6 bases). This CDR3 spans 14 amino acids. Trimming removed 0 bases from V and 6 bases from J, with 10 bases in between. The germline V gene has CDR1 SGHRS and CDR2 YFSETQ. The CDR3 protein is CASSLDTGFQPQHF. The CDR3, as DNA: TGCGCCAGCAGCTTGGACACAGGGTTTCAGCCCCAGCATTTT.

The V call is TRBV20-1, the J call TRBJ2-5, with TRBD2 matching 8 bases. The germline gives CDR1 DFQATT, CDR2 SNEGSKA (reference sequence). The length of the CDR3 is 16 residues. J was trimmed by 4 bases and V by 1 base; bases with no gene match: 11. For the CDR3, the DNA is TGCAGTGCTAGAGTGCCGGGAGGGCCTGTTAGAGAGACCCAGTACTTC. It is translated as CSARVPGGPVRETQYF.

The chain has TRBV20-1 and TRBJ1-1; possible D gene TRBD1, 5 bases. Germline assignment: CDR1 DFQATT and CDR2 SNEGSKA (reference sequence). V was clipped by 4 bases and J by 0 bases, with 15 bases between them. The CDR3 has 15 residues. In DNA, the CDR3 is TGCAGTGCTAAGGGGCAGGGCCGTATGAACACTGAAGCTTTCTTT. Translation: CSAKGQGRMNTEAFF.

The rearrangement uses TRBV12-3 or TRBV12-4 and TRBJ2-5, with 12 nucleotides matching TRBD1. Trimming took 5 bases from V and 5 from J; bases not matched to a gene: 6. The CDR3 contains 15 residues. In DNA form, the CDR3 reads TGTGCCAGCAGTACAGGGACAGGGGGCGATGAGACCCAGTACTTC. Translation: CASSTGTGGDETQYF.

The rearrangement uses TRBV7-9 and TRBJ1-1; D not certain. The CDR3 is 12 amino acids. V dropped 4 bases and J dropped 2 bases, with 5 bases sitting between them. The V gene's germline CDR1 is SEHNR and CDR2 FQNEAQ (reference sequence). The CDR3 nucleotides are TGTGCCAGCAGCTATTCAAACACTGAAGCTTTCTTT. As protein: CASSYSNTEAFF.

The sample holds one count of this clonotype. This chain joins TRBV30 and TRBJ2-2, with unresolved D. V lost 0 bases and J lost 6, with 11 bases in between. The CDR3 loop spans 14 amino acids. Germline V lookup: CDR1 GTSNPN, CDR2 SVGIG (reference sequence). CDR3 bases: TGTGCCTGGAGTGTTAAGGTTATTCCCGGGGAGCTGTTTTTT. Residues: CAWSVKVIPGELFF.

This chain joins TRBV9 and TRBJ1-5; D is perhaps TRBD1 (5 bases). V was shortened by 3 bases and J by 6 bases, with 16 bases between the two germline ends. The germline gives CDR1 SGDLS, CDR2 YYNGEE. The CDR3 runs 15 residues. The CDR3 reads CASSASSREGQPQHF. CDR3 coding DNA: TGTGCCAGCAGCGCCTCAAGCAGGGAAGGTCAGCCCCAGCATTTT.

The V and J genes are TRBV20-1 and TRBJ2-5; D possibly corresponds to TRBD2 (5 bases). Germline V lookup: CDR1 DFQATT, CDR2 SNEGSKA (reference sequence). This CDR3 spans 15 amino acids. Trimming left V 3 bases short and J 0 bases short, with 14 bases between. This CDR3 is CSARGILSDQETQYF. DNA of the CDR3: TGCAGTGCTAGGGGCATTCTTAGCGACCAAGAGACCCAGTACTTC.

The chain links TRBV18 to TRBJ2-7; no clear D. Per the germline V gene, CDR1 is KGHSH and CDR2 is LQKENI. This CDR3 contains 14 residues. The germline V and J ends were trimmed by 1 base and 7 bases, with 14 bases remaining between them. This CDR3 reads CASSPLQLTEEQYF. The CDR3 region has the DNA TGTGCCAGCTCACCACTGCAGCTAACGGAGGAGCAGTACTTC.

The chain has TRBV4-1 and TRBJ2-5; TRBD2 matches 13 bases. The germline V gene encodes CDR1 MGHRA and CDR2 YSYEKL. The trim removed 0 bases at V and 4 bases at J, leaving 14 bases unmatched. The CDR3 is 20 residues long. CDR3 sequence reads: CASSQDVVQQLAGGLETQYF. CDR3 in DNA: TGCGCCAGCAGCCAAGATGTCGTGCAGCAACTAGCGGGAGGGTTAGAGACCCAGTACTTC.

The chain carries TRBV18 and TRBJ2-7; 7 nucleotides line up with TRBD2. Trimming cost V 2 bases and J 6 bases; bases outside gene matches: 13. CDR3 size: 16 residues. Germline values: CDR1 KGHSH, CDR2 LQKENI. The chain's CDR3 is CASSPGRGDDRGEQYF. In DNA, the CDR3 is TGTGCCAGCTCACCAGGCCGGGGGGATGATCGCGGCGAGCAGTACTTC.

The CDR3 nucleotides read TGCAGTGCTGCAGAACTAGCTAGACATATGAATGAGCAGTTCTTC. Its protein product is CSAAELARHMNEQFF. The chain joins TRBV20-1 to TRBJ2-1; a possible D gene is TRBD2 (6 bases). The V gene lost 5 bases and the J gene lost 7 bases, with 21 bases spanning the gap. CDR1 is DFQATT and CDR2 is SNEGSKA in the germline V gene (reference sequence). The CDR3 is 15 amino acids.

This clonotype showed up just once. The chain has TRBV2 and TRBJ2-4, with 13 bases that match TRBD2. The CDR3 has 15 residues. CDR1 SNHLY and CDR2 FYNNEI come from the germline V gene. J gave up 3 bases and V 5 bases, and 1 base lay outside the gene matches. DNA of the CDR3: TGTGCCAGCAGTACTAGCGGGAGGGGCAAAAACATTCAGTACTTC. As protein: CASSTSGRGKNIQYF.

The chain recombines TRBV25-1 with TRBJ2-3; D perhaps matches TRBD1 (6 bases). This CDR3 region has 13 residues. V was cut by 4 bases and J by 9 bases, with 14 bases left in between. Germline lookup yields CDR1 MGHDK and CDR2 SYGVNS. Here the CDR3 DNA reads TGTGCCAGCAGTGGGACCGGGACACGGACGCAGTATTTT. This encodes CASSGTGTRTQYF.

The chain recombines TRBV20-1 with TRBJ1-1, with a weak D call TRBD1 (5 bases). Germline assignment: CDR1 DFQATT and CDR2 SNEGSKA (reference sequence). V dropped 6 bases and J dropped 2 bases, with 10 bases sitting between them. This CDR3 is built from 12 residues. The CDR3 sequence: CSAKDRNTEAFF. The CDR3 nucleotides read TGCAGTGCGAAAGACAGAAACACTGAAGCTTTCTTT.

This chain connects TRBV19 to TRBJ2-2; 8 positions match TRBD1. The CDR3 length is 15 residues. Germline V gene lookup returns CDR1 LNHDA and CDR2 SQIVND (reference sequence). J gave up 5 bases and V 5 bases, and 7 bases lay outside the gene matches. The CDR3 sequence: CASSGRTGKTGELFF. The CDR3 DNA follows: TGTGCCAGTAGTGGACGGACAGGGAAAACCGGGGAGCTGTTTTTT.

This clonotype appeared a few times. J is TRBJ2-6 and V is TRBV12-3 or TRBV12-4; no definite D call. Trimming left V 3 bases short and J 1 base short, with 1 base between. The CDR3 spans 13 residues. The CDR3: CASSLSGANVLTF. The DNA of the CDR3 is TGTGCCAGCAGTTTGTCTGGGGCCAACGTCCTGACTTTC.

The rearrangement links TRBV30 to TRBJ1-5, with unresolved D. Germline assignment: CDR1 GTSNPN and CDR2 SVGIG (reference sequence). Trimming pared 2 bases from V and 7 bases from J, leaving 12 bases between. The CDR3 length is 13 residues. The CDR3 bases are TGTGCCTGGAGTAACGGGGAGGAGCAGCCCCAGCATTTT. Translation: CAWSNGEEQPQHF.

V usage is TRBV29-1 and J usage is TRBJ1-3, with 7 bases identical to TRBD1. This CDR3 comprises 15 residues. J lost 0 bases, V lost 5 bases, and 7 bases had no gene match. Germline V lookup: CDR1 SQVTM, CDR2 ANQGSEA. This CDR3 is CSVFGTASSGNTIYF. CDR3 bases: TGCAGCGTTTTCGGGACAGCTAGCTCTGGAAACACCATATATTTT. Together with reference TRBV29-1 and TRBJ1-3, the CDR3 gives the full variable domain: SAVISQKPSRDICQRGTSLTIQCQVDSQVTMMFWYRQQPGQSLTLIATANQGSEATYESGFVIDKFPISRPNLTFSTLTVSNMSPEDSSIYLCSVFGTASSGNTIYFGEGSWLTVV.

This clonotype has just one count. The rearrangement links TRBV2 to TRBJ2-7; 7 bases map to TRBD2. The CDR3 is 15 amino acids. Germline values: CDR1 SNHLY, CDR2 FYNNEI. Unmatched junction bases numbered 9, after V lost 7 bases and J lost 0 bases. CDR3 amino acids: CASTLGRDPSYEQYF. The CDR3 region has the DNA TGTGCCAGCACCCTTGGGAGGGACCCCTCCTACGAGCAGTACTTC. Supplemented by reference TRBV2 and TRBJ2-7, the full variable domain reads EPEVTQTPSHQVTQMGQEVILRCVPISNHLYFYWYRQILGQKVEFLVSFYNNEISEKSEIFDDQFSVERPDGSNFTLKIRSTKLEDSAMYFCASTLGRDPSYEQYFGPGTRLTVT.